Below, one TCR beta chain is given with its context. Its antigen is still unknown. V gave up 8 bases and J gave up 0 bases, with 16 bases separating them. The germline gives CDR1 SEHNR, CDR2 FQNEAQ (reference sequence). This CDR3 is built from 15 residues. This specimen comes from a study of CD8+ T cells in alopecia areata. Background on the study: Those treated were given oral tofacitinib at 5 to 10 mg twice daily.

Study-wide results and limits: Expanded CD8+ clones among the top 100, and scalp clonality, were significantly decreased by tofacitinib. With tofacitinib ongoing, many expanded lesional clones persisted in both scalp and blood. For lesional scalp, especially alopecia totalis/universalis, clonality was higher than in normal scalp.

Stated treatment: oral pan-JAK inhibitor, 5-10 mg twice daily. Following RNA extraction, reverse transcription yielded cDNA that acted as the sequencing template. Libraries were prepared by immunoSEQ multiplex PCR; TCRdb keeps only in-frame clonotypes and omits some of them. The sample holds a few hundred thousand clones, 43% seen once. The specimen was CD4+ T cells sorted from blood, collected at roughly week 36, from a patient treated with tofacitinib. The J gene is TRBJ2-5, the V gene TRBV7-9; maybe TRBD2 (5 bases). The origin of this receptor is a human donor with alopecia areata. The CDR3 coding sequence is TGTGCCAGCGGCCACCAACTAGGGAACCAAGAGACCCAGTACTTC. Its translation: CASGHQLGNQETQYF.